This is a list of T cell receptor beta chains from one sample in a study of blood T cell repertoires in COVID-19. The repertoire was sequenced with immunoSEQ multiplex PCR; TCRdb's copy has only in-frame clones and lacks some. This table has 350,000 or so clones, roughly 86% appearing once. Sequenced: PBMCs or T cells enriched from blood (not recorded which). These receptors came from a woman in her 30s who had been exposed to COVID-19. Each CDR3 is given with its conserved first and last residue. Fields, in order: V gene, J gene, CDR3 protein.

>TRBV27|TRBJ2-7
CASKRGGGRPSYEQYF
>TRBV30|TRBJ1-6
CAWSRGQGDSPLHF
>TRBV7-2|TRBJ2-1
CASSLGREWINEQFF
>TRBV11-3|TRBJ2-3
CASSLRQVATDTQYF
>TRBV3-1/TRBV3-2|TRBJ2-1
CASSPGLEQFF
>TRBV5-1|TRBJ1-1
CASSLANSNTEAFF
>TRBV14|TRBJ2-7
CASSQDIRVEQYF
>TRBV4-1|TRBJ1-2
CASSQDANGTF
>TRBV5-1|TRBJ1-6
CASSPGTGASPLHF
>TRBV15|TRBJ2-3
CATSRDLAGGGTDTQYF
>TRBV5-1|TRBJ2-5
CASSLAGNRQETQYF
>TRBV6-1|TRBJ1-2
CASSEVGQAFYGNGYTF
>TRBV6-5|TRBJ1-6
CASSYSRTLSPLHF
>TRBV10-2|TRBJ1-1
CATTIDRAGTEAFF
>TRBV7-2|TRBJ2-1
CASSRYQGLAGGGNEQFF
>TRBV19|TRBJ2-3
CASSITGYGTDTQYF
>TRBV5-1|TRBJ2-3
CASSLSQGRADTQYF
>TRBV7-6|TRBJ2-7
CASSGRGLAGSSYEQYF
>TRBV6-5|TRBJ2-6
CASRDRGSGANVLTF
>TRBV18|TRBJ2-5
CASSPPRVASGSHQETQYF
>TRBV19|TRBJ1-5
CASSSSREVDQPQHF
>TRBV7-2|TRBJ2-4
CASSQRTVKNIQYF
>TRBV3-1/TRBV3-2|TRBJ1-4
CASSQSERRGEKLFF
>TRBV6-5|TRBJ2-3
CASTRGDTQYF
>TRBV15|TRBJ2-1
CATSPTGTSSGNEQFF
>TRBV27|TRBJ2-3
CASSLAAHTDTQYF
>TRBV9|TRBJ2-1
CASTPGGGGNEQFF
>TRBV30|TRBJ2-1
CAWTPSSYNEQFF
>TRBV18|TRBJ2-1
CASIQGFTYNEQFF
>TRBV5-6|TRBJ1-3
CASSLGQGRLPGNTIYF
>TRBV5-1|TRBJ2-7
CASSPRTSGRNEQYF
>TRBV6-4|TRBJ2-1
CASSDSPGQGLNEQFF
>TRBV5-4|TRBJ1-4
CASSFAGGFGTNEKLFF
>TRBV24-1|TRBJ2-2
CATSGSGLATGELFF
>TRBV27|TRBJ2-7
CASRGLAGGDPYEQYF
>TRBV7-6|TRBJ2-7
CASSLRGGLAGQNEQYF
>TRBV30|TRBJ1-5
CAWSVRTGPQHF
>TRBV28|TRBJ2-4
CASIPGRPGKVSKNIQYF
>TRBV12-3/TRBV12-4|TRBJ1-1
CASSRTGGRAFF
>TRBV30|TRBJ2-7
CAWSVDRGWNEQYF
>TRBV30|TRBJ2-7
CAWSTFSTGGYEQYF
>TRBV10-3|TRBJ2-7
CATGDRTSGRGGEQYF
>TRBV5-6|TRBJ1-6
CASSFIAGGYNSPLHF
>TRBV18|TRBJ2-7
CASSPSSGASYEQYF
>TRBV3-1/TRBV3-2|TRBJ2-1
CASSLGTSIRLF
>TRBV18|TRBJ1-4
CASSPAEVNEKLFF
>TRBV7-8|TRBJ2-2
CASSKQGANTGELFF
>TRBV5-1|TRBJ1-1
CASSLGFWGLDTEAFF
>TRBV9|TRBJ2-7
CASSESTGPIYEQYF
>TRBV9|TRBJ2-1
CASSVAYNEQFF
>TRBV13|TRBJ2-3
CASRLGLAGGGGSTDTQYF
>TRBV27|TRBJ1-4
CASSLNRDRGRWEKLFF
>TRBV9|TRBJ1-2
CASSGRTGDGYTF